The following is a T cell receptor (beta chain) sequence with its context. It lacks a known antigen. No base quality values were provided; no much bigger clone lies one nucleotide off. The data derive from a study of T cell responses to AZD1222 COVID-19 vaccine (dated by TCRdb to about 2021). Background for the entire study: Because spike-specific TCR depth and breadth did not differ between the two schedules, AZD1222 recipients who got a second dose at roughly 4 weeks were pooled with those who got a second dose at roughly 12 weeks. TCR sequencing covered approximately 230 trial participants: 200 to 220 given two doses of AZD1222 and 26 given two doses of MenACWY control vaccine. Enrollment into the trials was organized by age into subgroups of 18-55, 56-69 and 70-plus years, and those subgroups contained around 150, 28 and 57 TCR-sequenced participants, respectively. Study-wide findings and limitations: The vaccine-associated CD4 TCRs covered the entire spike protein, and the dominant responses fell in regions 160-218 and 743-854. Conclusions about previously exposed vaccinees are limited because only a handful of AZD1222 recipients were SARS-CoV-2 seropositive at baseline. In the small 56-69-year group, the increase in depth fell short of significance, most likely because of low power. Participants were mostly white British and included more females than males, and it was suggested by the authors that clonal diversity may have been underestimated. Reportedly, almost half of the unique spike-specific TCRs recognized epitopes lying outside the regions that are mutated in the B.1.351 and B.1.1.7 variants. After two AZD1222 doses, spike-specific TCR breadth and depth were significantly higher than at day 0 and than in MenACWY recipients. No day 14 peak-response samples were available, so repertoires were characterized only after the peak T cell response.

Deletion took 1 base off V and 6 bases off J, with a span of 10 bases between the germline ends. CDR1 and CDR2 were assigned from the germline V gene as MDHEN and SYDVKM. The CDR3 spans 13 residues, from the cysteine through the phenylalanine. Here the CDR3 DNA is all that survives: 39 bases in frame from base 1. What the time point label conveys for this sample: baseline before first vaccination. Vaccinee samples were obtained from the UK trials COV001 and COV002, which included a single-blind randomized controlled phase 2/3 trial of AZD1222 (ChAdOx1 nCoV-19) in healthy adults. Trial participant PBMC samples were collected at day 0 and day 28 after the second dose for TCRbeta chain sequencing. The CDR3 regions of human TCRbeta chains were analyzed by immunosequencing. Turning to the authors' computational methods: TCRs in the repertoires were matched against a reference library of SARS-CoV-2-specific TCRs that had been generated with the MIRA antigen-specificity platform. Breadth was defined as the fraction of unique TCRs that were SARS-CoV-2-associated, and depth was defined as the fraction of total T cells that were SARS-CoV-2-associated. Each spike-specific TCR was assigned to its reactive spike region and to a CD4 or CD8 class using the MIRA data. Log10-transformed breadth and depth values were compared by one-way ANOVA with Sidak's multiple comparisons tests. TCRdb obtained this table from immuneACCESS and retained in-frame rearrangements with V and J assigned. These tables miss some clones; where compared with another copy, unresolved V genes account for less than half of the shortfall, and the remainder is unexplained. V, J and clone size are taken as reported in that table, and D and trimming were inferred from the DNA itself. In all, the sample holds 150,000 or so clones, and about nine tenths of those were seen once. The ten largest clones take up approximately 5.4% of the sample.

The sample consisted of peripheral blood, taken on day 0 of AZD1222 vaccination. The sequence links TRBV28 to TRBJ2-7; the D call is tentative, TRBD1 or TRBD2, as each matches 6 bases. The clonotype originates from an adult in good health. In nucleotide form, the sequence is TGTGCCAGCAGTTTATTACAGGGAGGCGAGCAGTACTTC. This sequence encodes CASSLLQGGEQYF.